The 11 T cell receptor beta chains reported below all come from one sample, sequenced in a study of a mutant IDH1 vaccine in newly diagnosed glioma. Time point of the sample: week 47, end of study. Doses comprised 300 ug of mutant IDH1 20-mer peptide each, plus topical imiquimod. The protocol was immunoSEQ multiplex PCR, while the TCRdb copy is restricted to in-frame clones and leaves out a portion. The profile shows 13,000 or so clones, around 81% of them singletons. These receptors are not linked to any known antigen. This material consisted of PBMCs, taken from a glioma patient whose treatment included an IDH1 peptide vaccine. These receptors came from a woman between 35 and 50 years old with glioma.

The genes are TRBV9 and TRBJ1-3, with 11 bases that match TRBD1. Germline trimming cut 4 bases from V and 0 bases from J; bases unmatched to any gene: 6. CDR3 size: 17 residues. The V gene's germline CDR1 is SGDLS and CDR2 YYNGEE. CDR3: CASSLGTGGNSGNTIYF. CDR3 nucleotides: TGTGCCAGCAGCCTCGGGACAGGGGGGAACTCTGGAAACACCATATATTTT. Filled out from reference TRBV9 and TRBJ1-3, the complete variable domain reads DSGVTQTPKHLITATGQRVTLRCSPRSGDLSVYWYQQSLDQGLQFLIQYYNGEERAKGNILERFSAQQFPDLHSELNLSSLELGDSALYFCASSLGTGGNSGNTIYFGEGSWLTVV.

The CDR3 protein is CASSEGPNLSAFF. In nucleotides, the CDR3 is TGTGCCAGCAGTGAAGGTCCCAATCTAAGTGCTTTCTTT. The V gene is TRBV2, the J gene TRBJ1-1; no clear D gene. This CDR3 has 13 residues. Germline CDR1 is SNHLY and CDR2 is FYNNEI. Between the trimmed V and J ends, which lost 1 base and 11 bases, there was a span of 14 bases.

This clone was detected only a few times. The chain recombines TRBV7-2 with TRBJ1-3; D unclear. Germline CDR1 SGHTA, CDR2 FQGNSA. V lost 5 bases and J 0 bases, leaving 17 bases between the germline ends. The CDR3 loop spans 17 amino acids. The CDR3 sequence: CASSRPGEQLSGNTIYF. CDR3 nucleotides: TGTGCCAGCAGCCGTCCAGGAGAACAACTCTCTGGAAACACCATATATTTT. Variable domain in full (rest from reference TRBV7-2 and TRBJ1-3): GAGVSQSPSNKVTEKGKDVELRCDPISGHTALYWYRQSLGQGLEFLIYFQGNSAPDKSGLPSDRFSAERTGGSVSTLTIQRTQQEDSAVYLCASSRPGEQLSGNTIYFGEGSWLTVV.

A few counts support this clone. V is TRBV7-9 and J is TRBJ1-1, with D hard to call. This CDR3 comprises 15 residues. Germline V lookup: CDR1 SEHNR, CDR2 FQNEAQ (reference sequence). Between the trimmed V and J ends, which lost 1 base and 5 bases, there was a span of 14 bases. The CDR3 sequence is CASSLVKQLGTEAFF. DNA of the CDR3: TGTGCCAGCAGCTTAGTCAAGCAGCTGGGGACTGAAGCTTTCTTT. Together with reference TRBV7-9 and TRBJ1-1, the CDR3 gives the full variable domain: DTGVSQNPRHKITKRGQNVTFRCDPISEHNRLYWYRQTLGQGPEFLTYFQNEAQLEKSRLLSDRFSAERPKGSFSTLEIQRTEQGDSAMYLCASSLVKQLGTEAFFGQGTRLTVV.

The CDR3 coding sequence is TGTGCCAGCAGCCAGCAACGGGGGACCCAGTACTTC. This sequence encodes CASSQQRGTQYF. The chain couples TRBV4-2 to TRBJ2-5; D might be TRBD2 (5 bases). Germline V gene data show CDR1 as LGHNA and CDR2 as YNFKEQ. The CDR3 has 12 amino acids. Trimming removed 3 bases at V and 7 bases at J, with 9 bases between.

The chain links TRBV4-1 to TRBJ2-7; D possibly corresponds to TRBD1 (6 bases). The CDR3 runs 18 residues. CDR1 is MGHRA, CDR2 YSYEKL, per germline. V gave up 1 base and J gave up 0 bases, with 19 bases separating them. CDR3 sequence (DNA): TGCGCCAGCAGCCAAGGAGCGCTAGTCGGGACAAGCTCCTACGAGCAGTACTTC. This encodes CASSQGALVGTSSYEQYF.

This chain joins TRBV6-4 and TRBJ1-5, with D unresolved. Germline V CDR1 and CDR2: MRHNA, SNTAGT. V was clipped by 8 bases and J by 6 bases, with 11 bases between them. This CDR3 is 12 amino acids long. The CDR3 DNA reads TGTGCCAGCGGGGTTTACTGTCAGCCCCAGCATTTT. It is translated as CASGVYCQPQHF.

The chain combines TRBV6-5 with TRBJ2-7; D possibly corresponds to TRBD1 (6 bases). V was clipped by 6 bases and J by 9 bases, with 18 bases between them. CDR3 length: 13 amino acids. Per germline, CDR1 MNHEY and CDR2 SVGAGI. The CDR3 spells CASRPPGHMGQYF. In nucleotides, the CDR3 is TGTGCCAGCAGACCCCCGGGACATATGGGGCAGTACTTC.

A single count supports this clone. This chain connects TRBV19 to TRBJ2-1; unclear D gene. Germline lookup yields CDR1 LNHDA and CDR2 SQIVND (reference sequence). The CDR3 totals 15 residues. Trimming removed 5 bases at V and 2 bases at J, with 13 bases between. The CDR3 DNA reads TGTGCCAGTAGTCCCTCGGGTGACCCCTACAATGAGCAGTTCTTC. Protein product: CASSPSGDPYNEQFF.

This chain uses TRBV6-5 with TRBJ2-7, with no clear D. The CDR3 runs to 13 residues. Germline-derived CDR1 and CDR2 are MNHEY and SVGAGI. V was shortened by 7 bases and J by 2 bases, with 12 bases between the two germline ends. CDR3 sequence reads: CASKRDGPYEQYF. The CDR3 bases are TGTGCCAGCAAGCGAGACGGCCCCTACGAGCAGTACTTC.

The CDR3 here is CASRDLANTGELFF. The DNA for the CDR3 is TGTGCCAGTCGGGACCTCGCGAACACCGGGGAGCTGTTTTTT. J is TRBJ2-2 and V is TRBV19; D is tentatively TRBD1 or TRBD2 (5 bases each). This CDR3 spans 14 amino acids. V gave up 8 bases and J gave up 0 bases, with 10 bases separating them. Germline V gives CDR1 LNHDA, CDR2 SQIVND (reference sequence). The full variable domain, with the rest looked up from reference TRBV19 and TRBJ2-2, is DGGITQSPKYLFRKEGQNVTLSCEQNLNHDAMYWYRQDPGQGLRLIYYSQIVNDFQKGDIAEGYSVSREKKESFPLTVTSAQKNPTAFYLCASRDLANTGELFFGEGSRLTVL.